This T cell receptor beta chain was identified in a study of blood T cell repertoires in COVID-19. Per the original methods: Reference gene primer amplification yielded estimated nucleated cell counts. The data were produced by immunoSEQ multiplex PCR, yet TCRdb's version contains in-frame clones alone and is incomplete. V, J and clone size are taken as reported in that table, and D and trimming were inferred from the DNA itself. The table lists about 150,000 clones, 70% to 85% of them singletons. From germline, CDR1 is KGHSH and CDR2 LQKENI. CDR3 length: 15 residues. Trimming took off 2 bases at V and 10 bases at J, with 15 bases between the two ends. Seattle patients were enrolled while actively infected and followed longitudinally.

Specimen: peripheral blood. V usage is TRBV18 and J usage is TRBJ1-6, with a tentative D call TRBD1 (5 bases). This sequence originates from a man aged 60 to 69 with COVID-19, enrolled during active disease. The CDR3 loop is CASSPRTRSQSPLHF. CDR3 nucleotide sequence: TGTGCCAGCTCACCAAGGACACGGTCGCAATCACCCCTCCACTTT.